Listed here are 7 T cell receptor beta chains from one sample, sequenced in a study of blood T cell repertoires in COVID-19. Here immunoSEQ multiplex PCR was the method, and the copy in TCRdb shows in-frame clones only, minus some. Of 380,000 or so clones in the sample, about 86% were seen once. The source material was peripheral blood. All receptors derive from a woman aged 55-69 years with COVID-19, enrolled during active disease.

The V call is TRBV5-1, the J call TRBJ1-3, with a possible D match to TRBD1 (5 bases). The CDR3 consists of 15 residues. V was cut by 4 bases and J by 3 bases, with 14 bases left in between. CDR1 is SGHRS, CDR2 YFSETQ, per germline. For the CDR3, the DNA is TGCGCCAGCAGCCCGAACCCGGGGGGTGGAAACACCATATATTTT. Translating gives CASSPNPGGGNTIYF.

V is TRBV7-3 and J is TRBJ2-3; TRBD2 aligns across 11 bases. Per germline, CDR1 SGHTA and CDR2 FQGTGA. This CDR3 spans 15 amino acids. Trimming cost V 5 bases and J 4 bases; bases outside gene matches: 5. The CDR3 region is CASSALAGEPDTQYF. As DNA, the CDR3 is TGTGCCAGCAGCGCACTAGCGGGGGAGCCAGATACGCAGTATTTT.

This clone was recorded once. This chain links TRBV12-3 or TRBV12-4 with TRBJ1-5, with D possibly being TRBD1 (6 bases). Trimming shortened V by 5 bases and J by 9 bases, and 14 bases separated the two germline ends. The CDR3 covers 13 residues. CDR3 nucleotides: TGTGCCAGCAGTAAAAACCCCAGGGGGCCCCAGCATTTT. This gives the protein CASSKNPRGPQHF.

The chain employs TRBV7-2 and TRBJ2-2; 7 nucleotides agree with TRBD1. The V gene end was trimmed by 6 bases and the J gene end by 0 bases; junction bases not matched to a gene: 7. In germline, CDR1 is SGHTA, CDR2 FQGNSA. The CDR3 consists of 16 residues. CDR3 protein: CASSPTGTANTGELFF. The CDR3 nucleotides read TGTGCCAGCAGTCCTACCGGGACAGCGAACACCGGGGAGCTGTTTTTT.

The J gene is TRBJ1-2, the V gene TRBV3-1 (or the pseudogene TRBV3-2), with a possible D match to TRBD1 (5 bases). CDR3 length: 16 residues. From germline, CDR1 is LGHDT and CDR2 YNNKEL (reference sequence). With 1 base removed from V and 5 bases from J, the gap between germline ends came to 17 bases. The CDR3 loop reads CASSQVGRGESYGYTF. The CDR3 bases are TGTGCCAGCAGCCAAGTGGGGCGCGGGGAAAGTTATGGCTACACCTTC.

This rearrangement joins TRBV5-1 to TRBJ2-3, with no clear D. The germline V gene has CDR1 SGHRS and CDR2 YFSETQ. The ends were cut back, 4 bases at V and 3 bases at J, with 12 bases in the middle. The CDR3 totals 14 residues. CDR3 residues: CASSPRVLTDTQYF. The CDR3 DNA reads TGCGCCAGCAGCCCCCGAGTTTTAACAGATACGCAGTATTTT.

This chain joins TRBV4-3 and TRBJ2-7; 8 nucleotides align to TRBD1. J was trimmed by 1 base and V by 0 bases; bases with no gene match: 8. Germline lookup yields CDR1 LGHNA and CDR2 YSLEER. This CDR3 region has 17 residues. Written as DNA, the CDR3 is TGCGCCAGCAGCCAAGATCTCCGTGGACAGGGTTCCTACGAGCAGTACTTC. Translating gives CASSQDLRGQGSYEQYF.